The clone carrying this T cell receptor (beta chain) was counted at least ten times. Its antigen is unknown. What was amplified from RNA transcripts were TCR beta CDR3 regions. Initially, a first-round RT-PCR of the TCR CDR3 employed the HTBI primer set. Using its own MiXCR run on the multiplex PCR reads, TCRdb lists one record per CDR3 protein. The sample shows roughly 510,000 distinct CDR3 sequences, around 21% of them seen only once. The sample originates from a study of T cells in Graves' hyperthyroidism and ophthalmopathy. Findings of the study overall: In blood, most of the thyroid clonotypes expanded above 0.001 were also present.

Exclusion of patients followed from uncontrolled infection, other autoimmune disease, pregnancy or lactation. Clinical symptoms, serum thyroxine, TRAb, thyroid ultrasound and orbital computed tomography informed diagnoses. PBMCs came from more than 8.5 ml fresh peripheral blood. Looked up from germline, CDR1 is SQVTM and CDR2 is ANQGSEA. V lost 7 bases and J lost 3, with 12 bases in between. This CDR3 comprises 12 residues. This clonotype originated in a man aged 18 to 29 with Graves' hyperthyroidism. The chain has TRBV29-1 and TRBJ1-2; no clear D. The sample comprised blood. The DNA of the CDR3 is TGCAGCGCCGGAGGAGGTCACTATGGCTACACCTTC. Its translation is CSAGGGHYGYTF.